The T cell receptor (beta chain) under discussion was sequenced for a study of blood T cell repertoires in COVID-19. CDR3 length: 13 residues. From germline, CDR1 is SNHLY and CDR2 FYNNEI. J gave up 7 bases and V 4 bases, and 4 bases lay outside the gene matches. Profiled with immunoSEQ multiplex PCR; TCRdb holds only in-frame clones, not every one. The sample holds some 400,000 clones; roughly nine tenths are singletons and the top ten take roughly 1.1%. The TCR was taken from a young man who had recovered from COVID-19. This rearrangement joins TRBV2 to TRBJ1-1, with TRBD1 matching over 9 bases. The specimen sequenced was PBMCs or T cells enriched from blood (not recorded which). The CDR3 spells CASSGPGQGEAFF. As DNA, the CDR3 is TGTGCCAGCAGTGGGCCGGGACAGGGTGAAGCTTTCTTT.